This TCR beta chain emerged from a study of CD8 T cells in ankylosing spondylitis. Of note for this clonotype: Its matching antigen is unknown.

Study-wide points: Clones linked to disease, bearing a CD8+ phenotype, were relatively rare in peripheral blood.

V was trimmed by 2 bases and J by 3 bases, leaving 11 bases between them. Germline lookup yields CDR1 SGHTA and CDR2 FQGTGA. This CDR3 spans 14 amino acids. Each CDR3 protein gets one entry after TCRdb re-called the 5' RACE reads with MiXCR. The data show some 270,000 distinct CDR3 sequences, 18% seen once. The sample taken for sequencing was blood, either unsorted or a sorted T cell fraction (not recorded which). The TCR sequence derives from a male donor with ankylosing spondylitis or in good health (not recorded which). The chain combines TRBV7-3 with TRBJ2-7; possibly TRBD2 for D (6 bases). CDR3 region: CASSLEAGNYEQYF. The CDR3 DNA reads as TGTGCCAGCAGCTTAGAGGCGGGGAACTACGAGCAGTACTTC.